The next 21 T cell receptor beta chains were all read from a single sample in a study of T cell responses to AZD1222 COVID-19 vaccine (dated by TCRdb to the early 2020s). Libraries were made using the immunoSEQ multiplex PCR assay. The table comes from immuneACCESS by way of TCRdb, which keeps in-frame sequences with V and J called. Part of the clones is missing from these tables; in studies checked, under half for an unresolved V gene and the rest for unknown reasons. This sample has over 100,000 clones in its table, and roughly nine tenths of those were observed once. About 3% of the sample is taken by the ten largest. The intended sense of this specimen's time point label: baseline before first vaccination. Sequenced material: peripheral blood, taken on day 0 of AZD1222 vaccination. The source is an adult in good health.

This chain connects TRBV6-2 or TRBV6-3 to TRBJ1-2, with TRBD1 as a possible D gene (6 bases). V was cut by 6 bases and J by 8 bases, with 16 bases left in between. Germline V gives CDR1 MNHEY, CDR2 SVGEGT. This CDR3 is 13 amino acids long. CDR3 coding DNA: TGTGCCAGCAGCTCCCGGGACAATCAAGGCTACACCTTC. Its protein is CASSSRDNQGYTF.

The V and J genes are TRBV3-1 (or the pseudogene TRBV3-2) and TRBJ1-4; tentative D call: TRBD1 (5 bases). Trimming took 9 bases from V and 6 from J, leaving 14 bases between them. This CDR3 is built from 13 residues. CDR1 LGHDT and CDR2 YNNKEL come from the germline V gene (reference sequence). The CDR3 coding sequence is TGTGCCAGTAGCAGGGAGGGTGATGAAAAACTGTTTTTT. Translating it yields CASSREGDEKLFF.

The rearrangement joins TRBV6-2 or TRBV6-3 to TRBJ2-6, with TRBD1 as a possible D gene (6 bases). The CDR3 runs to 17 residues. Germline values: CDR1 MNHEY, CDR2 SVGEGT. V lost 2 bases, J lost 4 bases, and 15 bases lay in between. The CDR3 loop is CASSYNAGEGGANVLTF. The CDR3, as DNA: TGTGCCAGCAGTTACAACGCAGGGGAAGGCGGGGCCAACGTCCTGACTTTC.

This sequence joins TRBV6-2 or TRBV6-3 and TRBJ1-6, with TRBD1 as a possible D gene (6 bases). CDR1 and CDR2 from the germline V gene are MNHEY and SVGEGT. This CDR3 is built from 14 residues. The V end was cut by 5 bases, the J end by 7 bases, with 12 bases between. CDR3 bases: TGTGCCAGCAGTGCCTGGGGGGCAAATTCACCCCTCCACTTT. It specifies CASSAWGANSPLHF.

The CDR3 spells CATGRETQYF. Here the CDR3 DNA reads TGTGCCACGGGAAGGGAGACCCAGTACTTC. This chain links TRBV27 with TRBJ2-5; tentatively, D is TRBD2 (5 bases). The length of the CDR3 is 10 residues. Trimming left V 10 bases short and J 5 bases short, with 8 bases between. Germline values: CDR1 MNHEY, CDR2 SMNVEV (reference sequence).

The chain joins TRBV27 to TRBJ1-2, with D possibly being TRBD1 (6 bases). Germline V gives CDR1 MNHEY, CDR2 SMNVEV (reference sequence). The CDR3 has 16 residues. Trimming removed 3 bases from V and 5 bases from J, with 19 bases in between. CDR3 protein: CASSFVWWTDYYGYTF. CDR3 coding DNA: TGTGCCAGCAGTTTCGTTTGGTGGACAGATTATTATGGCTACACCTTC.

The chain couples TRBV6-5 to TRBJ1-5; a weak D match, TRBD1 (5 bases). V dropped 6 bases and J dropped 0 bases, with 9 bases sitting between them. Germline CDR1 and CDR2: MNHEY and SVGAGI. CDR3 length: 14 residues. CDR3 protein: CASRTGYSNQPQHF. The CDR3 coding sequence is TGTGCCAGCAGAACAGGTTATAGCAATCAGCCCCAGCATTTT.

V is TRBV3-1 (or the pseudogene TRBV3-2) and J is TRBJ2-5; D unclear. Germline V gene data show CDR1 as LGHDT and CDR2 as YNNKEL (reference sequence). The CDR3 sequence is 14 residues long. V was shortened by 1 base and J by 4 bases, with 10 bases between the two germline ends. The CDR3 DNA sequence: TGTGCCAGCAGCCAAGGGGCCCGGTCAGAGACCCAGTACTTC. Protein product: CASSQGARSETQYF.

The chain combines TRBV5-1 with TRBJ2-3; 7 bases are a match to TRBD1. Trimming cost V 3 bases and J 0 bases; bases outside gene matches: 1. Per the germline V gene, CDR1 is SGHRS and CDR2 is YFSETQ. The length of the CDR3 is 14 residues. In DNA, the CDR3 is TGCGCCAGCAGCTGGGGACAGAGCACAGATACGCAGTATTTT. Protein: CASSWGQSTDTQYF. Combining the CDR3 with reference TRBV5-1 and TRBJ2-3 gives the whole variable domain KAGVTQTPRYLIKTRGQQVTLSCSPISGHRSVSWYQQTPGQGLQFLFEYFSETQRNKGNFPGRFSGRQFSNSRSEMNVSTLELGDSALYLCASSWGQSTDTQYFGPGTRLTVL.

CDR3 sequence reads: CASSLEYGVNTEAFF. CDR3 nucleotides: TGTGCCAGCAGCTTGGAGTATGGAGTGAACACTGAAGCTTTCTTT. The V and J genes are TRBV5-5 and TRBJ1-1; no definite D call. The CDR3 spans 15 residues. Germline V gene data show CDR1 as SGHKS and CDR2 as YYEKEE (reference sequence). V lost 0 bases, J lost 0 bases, and 9 bases lay in between.

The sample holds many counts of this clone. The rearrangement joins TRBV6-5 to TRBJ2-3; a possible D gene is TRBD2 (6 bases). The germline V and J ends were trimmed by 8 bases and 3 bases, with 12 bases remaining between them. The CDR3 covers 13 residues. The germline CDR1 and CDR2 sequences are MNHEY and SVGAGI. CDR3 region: CASDLRGTDTQYF. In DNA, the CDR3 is TGTGCCAGCGACCTCCGGGGGACAGATACGCAGTATTTT.

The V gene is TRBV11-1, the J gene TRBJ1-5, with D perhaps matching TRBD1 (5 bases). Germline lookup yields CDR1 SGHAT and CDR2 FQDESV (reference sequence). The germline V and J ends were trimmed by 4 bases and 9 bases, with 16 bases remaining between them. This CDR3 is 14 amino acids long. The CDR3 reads CASSSTPMGGPQHF. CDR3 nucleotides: TGTGCCAGCAGCTCAACACCCATGGGGGGGCCCCAGCATTTT.

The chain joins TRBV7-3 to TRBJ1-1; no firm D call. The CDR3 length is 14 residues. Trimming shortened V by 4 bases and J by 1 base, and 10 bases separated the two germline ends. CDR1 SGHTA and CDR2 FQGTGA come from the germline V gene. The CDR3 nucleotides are TGTGCCAGCAGCTCCACCCCGGGGAACACTGAAGCTTTCTTT. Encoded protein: CASSSTPGNTEAFF. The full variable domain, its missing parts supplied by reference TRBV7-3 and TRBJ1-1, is GAGVSQTPSNKVTEKGKYVELRCDPISGHTALYWYRQSLGQGPEFLIYFQGTGAADDSGLPNDRFFAVRPEGSVSTLKIQRTERGDSAVYLCASSSTPGNTEAFFGQGTRLTVV.

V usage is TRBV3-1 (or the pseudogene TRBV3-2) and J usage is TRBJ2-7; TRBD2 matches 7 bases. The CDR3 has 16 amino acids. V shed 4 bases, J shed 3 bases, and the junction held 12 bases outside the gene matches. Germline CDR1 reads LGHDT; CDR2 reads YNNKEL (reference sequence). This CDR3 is CASSPVEAGEFYEQYF. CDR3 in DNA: TGTGCCAGCAGCCCAGTCGAGGCGGGGGAGTTCTACGAGCAGTACTTC.

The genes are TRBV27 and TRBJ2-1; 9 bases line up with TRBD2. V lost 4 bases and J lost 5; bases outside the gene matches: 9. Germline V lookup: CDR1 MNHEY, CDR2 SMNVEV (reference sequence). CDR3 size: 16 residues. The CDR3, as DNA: TGTGCCAGCAGTTCCATAGCGGGGGAATATAACAATGAGCAGTTCTTC. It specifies CASSSIAGEYNNEQFF.

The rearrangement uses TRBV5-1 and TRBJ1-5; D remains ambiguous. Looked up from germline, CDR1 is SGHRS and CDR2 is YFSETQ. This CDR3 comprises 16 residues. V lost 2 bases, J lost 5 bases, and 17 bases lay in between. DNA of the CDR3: TGCGCCAGCAGCTTATCTATAGTACAGAAAGATCAGCCCCAGCATTTT. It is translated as CASSLSIVQKDQPQHF. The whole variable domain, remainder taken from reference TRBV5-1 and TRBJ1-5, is KAGVTQTPRYLIKTRGQQVTLSCSPISGHRSVSWYQQTPGQGLQFLFEYFSETQRNKGNFPGRFSGRQFSNSRSEMNVSTLELGDSALYLCASSLSIVQKDQPQHFGDGTRLSIL.

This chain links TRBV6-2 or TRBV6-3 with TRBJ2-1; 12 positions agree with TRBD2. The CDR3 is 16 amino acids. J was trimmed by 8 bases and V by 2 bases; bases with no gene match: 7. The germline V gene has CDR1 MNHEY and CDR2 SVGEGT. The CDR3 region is CASSYLLAGGRDEQFF. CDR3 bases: TGTGCCAGCAGTTACCTCCTAGCGGGGGGGCGGGATGAGCAGTTCTTC.

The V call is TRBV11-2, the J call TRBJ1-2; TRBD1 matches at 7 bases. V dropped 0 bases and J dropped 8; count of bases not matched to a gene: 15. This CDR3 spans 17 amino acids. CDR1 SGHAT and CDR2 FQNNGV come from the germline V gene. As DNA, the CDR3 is TGTGCCAGCAGCTTAGATAAGGGGGCGCCGGGCTGGGACGGCTACACCTTC. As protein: CASSLDKGAPGWDGYTF.

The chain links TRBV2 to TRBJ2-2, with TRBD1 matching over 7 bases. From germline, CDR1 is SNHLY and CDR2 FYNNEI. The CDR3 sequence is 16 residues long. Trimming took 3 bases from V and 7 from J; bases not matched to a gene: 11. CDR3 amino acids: CASSDLWGTASGELFF. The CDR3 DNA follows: TGTGCCAGCAGTGATCTGTGGGGGACAGCGAGCGGGGAGCTGTTTTTT.

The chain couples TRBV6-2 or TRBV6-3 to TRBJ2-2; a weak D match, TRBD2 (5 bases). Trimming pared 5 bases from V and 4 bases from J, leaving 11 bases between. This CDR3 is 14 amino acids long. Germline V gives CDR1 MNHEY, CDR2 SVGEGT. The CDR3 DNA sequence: TGTGCCAGCAGTGACGGACTTACCACCGGGGAGCTGTTTTTT. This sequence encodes CASSDGLTTGELFF.

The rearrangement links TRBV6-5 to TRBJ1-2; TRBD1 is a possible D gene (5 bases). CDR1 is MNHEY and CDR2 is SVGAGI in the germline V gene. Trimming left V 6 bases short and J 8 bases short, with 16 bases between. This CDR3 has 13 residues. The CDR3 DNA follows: TGTGCCAGCAGACAGGACCCATCGGGGGGCTACACCTTC. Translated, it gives CASRQDPSGGYTF.